A single sample gave rise to the 32 T cell receptor beta chains below, sequenced in a study of shared clonotypes between healthy human individuals. Libraries were prepared by immunoSEQ multiplex PCR; TCRdb keeps only in-frame clonotypes and omits some of them. The repertoire includes roughly 640,000 clones, over 65% of them detected once, and 1.5% to 2% sits in the top ten. The sequenced material came from memory CD4+ T cells sorted from blood. Subset here: CD45RA-negative fraction. These receptors originate from a woman aged 30 to 39 in good health.

This clone has a handful of counts. Other DNA sequences in the sample encode the same CDR3. CDR3 DNA sequence: TGCGCCAGCAGCCTAGCGGGAGTAAACACCGGGGAGCTGTTTTTT. Protein: CASSLAGVNTGELFF. J is TRBJ2-2 and V is TRBV5-1, with TRBD2 matching 10 bases. With V trimmed by 4 bases and J by 2 bases, 2 bases remained unmatched. The CDR3 has 15 residues. Germline CDR1 reads SGHRS; CDR2 reads YFSETQ.

The genes are TRBV27 and TRBJ1-1; a weak D match, TRBD1 (6 bases). This CDR3 has 15 amino acids. Germline CDR1 MNHEY, CDR2 SMNVEV (reference sequence). Trimming cost V 0 bases and J 2 bases, with 10 bases left between them. The CDR3 coding sequence is TGTGCCAGCAGTTTATCGCGGACAGCTAACACTGAAGCTTTCTTT. This gives the protein CASSLSRTANTEAFF.

J is TRBJ2-3 and V is TRBV29-1; TRBD1 matches 7 bases. The V gene end was trimmed by 4 bases and the J gene end by 0 bases; junction bases not matched to a gene: 7. CDR3 length: 15 residues. Looked up from germline, CDR1 is SQVTM and CDR2 is ANQGSEA. The CDR3 DNA follows: TGCAGCGTTGTAGGGGGCAGGGGGAGCACAGATACGCAGTATTTT. Amino acid sequence: CSVVGGRGSTDTQYF.

The table lists this clone with a few counts. This chain connects TRBV29-1 to TRBJ1-1; a weak D match, TRBD1 (5 bases). This CDR3 comprises 15 residues. CDR1 and CDR2 from the germline V gene are SQVTM and ANQGSEA. V shed 4 bases and J shed 4 bases, with 19 bases lying between them. CDR3 protein: CSVVGADDGGTEAFF. The CDR3 coding sequence is TGCAGCGTTGTTGGGGCGGATGACGGGGGCACTGAAGCTTTCTTT. The variable domain in full, with the rest retrieved from reference TRBV29-1 and TRBJ1-1, is SAVISQKPSRDICQRGTSLTIQCQVDSQVTMMFWYRQQPGQSLTLIATANQGSEATYESGFVIDKFPISRPNLTFSTLTVSNMSPEDSSIYLCSVVGADDGGTEAFFGQGTRLTVV.

The chain carries TRBV11-2 and TRBJ2-4; either TRBD1 or TRBD2 may supply D (5 bases each). V lost 6 bases to trimming and J lost 1 base, with 7 bases between them. CDR1 is SGHAT and CDR2 is FQNNGV in the germline V gene. This CDR3 has 13 amino acids. CDR3 sequence (DNA): TGTGCCAGCAGGGGACGGGCCAAAAACATTCAGTACTTC. As protein: CASRGRAKNIQYF.

The CDR3, as DNA: TGTGCCAGTACCCTGGTGAGGGGGCGGTATGGCTACACCTTC. It codes for CASTLVRGRYGYTF. The V gene is TRBV19, the J gene TRBJ1-2; 7 bases line up with TRBD1. This CDR3 region has 14 residues. The V segment lost 7 bases and the J segment 5 bases; nucleotides outside the gene matches: 10. Germline V lookup: CDR1 LNHDA, CDR2 SQIVND (reference sequence).

This clone was counted a few times. Other DNA sequences within the sample encode an identical CDR3. The gene calls are TRBV5-1 and TRBJ1-2, with TRBD1 matching over 7 bases. In germline, CDR1 is SGHRS, CDR2 YFSETQ. The CDR3 covers 15 residues. J gave up 1 base and V 0 bases, and 3 bases lay outside the gene matches. This chain's CDR3 is CASSLEGGGNYGYTF. The CDR3 region has the DNA TGCGCCAGCAGCTTGGAAGGGGGCGGTAACTATGGCTACACCTTC.

The gene calls are TRBV5-3 and TRBJ2-3; 7 positions match TRBD2. TRBV5-3 is labeled an ORF, and its function is uncertain. The CDR3 extends over 16 amino acids. The ends lost 4 bases at V and 4 bases at J; junction bases unmatched: 12. CDR3 amino acids: CARSGRRGLISDTQYF. In DNA, the CDR3 is TGTGCCAGAAGCGGCCGCCGGGGACTAATATCAGATACGCAGTATTTT.

The chain links TRBV19 to TRBJ1-5, with TRBD1 matching over 7 bases. J was trimmed by 0 bases and V by 1 base; bases with no gene match: 3. Germline values: CDR1 LNHDA, CDR2 SQIVND (reference sequence). This CDR3 has 16 amino acids. The CDR3 spells CASSIGRQGSNQPQHF. In DNA form, the CDR3 reads TGTGCCAGTAGTATAGGGCGACAGGGTAGCAATCAGCCCCAGCATTTT.

This clone was seen repeatedly, ten times or more. For the CDR3, the DNA is TGTGCCAGCAGTGAAACGATGAACCACAATGAGCAGTTCTTC. Protein product: CASSETMNHNEQFF. The chain links TRBV6-1 to TRBJ2-1; D remains ambiguous. V lost 2 bases to trimming and J lost 5 bases, with 10 bases between them. CDR1 and CDR2 from the germline V gene are MNHNS and SASEGT. This CDR3 has 14 residues.

The rearrangement links TRBV9 to TRBJ1-1; D remains ambiguous. Trimming shortened V by 0 bases and J by 4 bases, and 10 bases separated the two germline ends. The CDR3 spans 14 residues. Per germline, CDR1 SGDLS and CDR2 YYNGEE. The CDR3 nucleotides are TGTGCCAGCAGCGTAGCTGGGGTTGGCACTGAAGCTTTCTTT. Its translation is CASSVAGVGTEAFF. The whole variable domain, filled in from reference TRBV9 and TRBJ1-1, reads DSGVTQTPKHLITATGQRVTLRCSPRSGDLSVYWYQQSLDQGLQFLIQYYNGEERAKGNILERFSAQQFPDLHSELNLSSLELGDSALYFCASSVAGVGTEAFFGQGTRLTVV.

The CDR3 is CASSIQGLAGETGANVLTF. Here the CDR3 DNA reads TGTGCCAGCAGCATCCAGGGACTAGCGGGAGAAACTGGGGCCAACGTCCTGACTTTC. The J gene is TRBJ2-6, the V gene TRBV7-3; 14 bases fit TRBD2. After removal of 5 bases from V and 2 bases from J, the junction contained 8 bases not matched to a gene. This CDR3 region has 19 residues. Germline-derived CDR1 and CDR2 are SGHTA and FQGTGA.

This clone was counted a single time. The chain couples TRBV9 to TRBJ1-4; the D gene is possibly TRBD1 (5 bases). The CDR3 contains 16 residues. V was trimmed by 3 bases and J by 5 bases, leaving 17 bases between them. Germline lookup yields CDR1 SGDLS and CDR2 YYNGEE. The CDR3 loop reads CASSGPVGTKNEKLFF. CDR3 bases: TGTGCCAGCAGCGGGCCCGTCGGGACTAAGAATGAAAAACTGTTTTTT. The variable domain in full, with the rest retrieved from reference TRBV9 and TRBJ1-4, is DSGVTQTPKHLITATGQRVTLRCSPRSGDLSVYWYQQSLDQGLQFLIQYYNGEERAKGNILERFSAQQFPDLHSELNLSSLELGDSALYFCASSGPVGTKNEKLFFGSGTQLSVL.

This clone occurred a few times. This rearrangement joins TRBV6-4 to TRBJ2-1; 7 nucleotides align to TRBD2. CDR1 and CDR2 from the germline V gene are MRHNA and SNTAGT. The CDR3 has 14 amino acids. V lost 4 bases and J lost 10; bases outside the gene matches: 10. CDR3 sequence reads: CASSATGGIGEQFF. The CDR3 nucleotides read TGTGCCAGCAGTGCGACGGGAGGTATAGGGGAGCAGTTCTTC.

V usage is TRBV28 and J usage is TRBJ2-7; D is unclear. From germline, CDR1 is MDHEN and CDR2 SYDVKM. The CDR3 runs 14 residues. V was clipped by 3 bases and J by 0 bases, with 9 bases between them. CDR3 loop: CASSFGGNSYEQYF. The CDR3 nucleotides read TGTGCCAGCAGTTTCGGCGGTAACTCCTACGAGCAGTACTTC.

The chain couples TRBV25-1 to TRBJ2-5; 9 bases match TRBD1. The assigned J gene may be wrong: the sequence end matches TRBJ2-7 better. This CDR3 spans 15 amino acids. Looked up from germline, CDR1 is MGHDK and CDR2 is SYGVNS. CDR3 sequence (DNA): TGTGCCAGCAGCGTGGACAGGGGTCTTCCCTACGAGCAGTACTTC. Amino acid sequence: CASSVDRGLPYEQYF.

This rearrangement joins TRBV27 to TRBJ2-1; TRBD1 or TRBD2 may be the D gene (5 bases each). V lost 7 bases and J lost 5, with 15 bases in between. CDR3 size: 14 residues. The V gene's germline CDR1 is MNHEY and CDR2 SMNVEV (reference sequence). The CDR3 sequence: CASTVGGFDNEQFF. The CDR3 region has the DNA TGTGCCAGCACGGTTGGGGGTTTTGACAATGAGCAGTTCTTC.

J is TRBJ1-1 and V is TRBV28; TRBD1 is a possible D gene (6 bases). Germline CDR1 MDHEN, CDR2 SYDVKM. V shed 4 bases and J shed 10 bases, with 13 bases lying between them. The CDR3 length is 12 residues. CDR3 residues: CASSYVGTSAFF. The CDR3 region has the DNA TGTGCCAGCAGTTACGTGGGGACATCAGCTTTCTTT.

A note on this clone: One end of the junction varies from germline; a read error may be responsible. CDR3 nucleotide sequence: TGTGCCAGTGGGGACGGCCCTAAAGAAAAACTGTTTTTT. Translating it yields CASGDGPKEKLFF. The chain links TRBV19 to TRBJ1-4; TRBD1 might be the D (5 bases). The V gene's germline CDR1 is LNHDA and CDR2 SQIVND (reference sequence). The CDR3 is 13 residues long.

A word on this clone: Within the sample, other DNA sequences also encode this same CDR3. V and J are TRBV6-1 and TRBJ1-2; D remains unclear. The length of the CDR3 is 14 residues. Germline CDR1 reads MNHNS; CDR2 reads SASEGT. Trimming shortened V by 6 bases and J by 2 bases, and 13 bases separated the two germline ends. The CDR3 sequence is CASSTDGRNYGYTF. The CDR3 bases are TGTGCCAGCAGCACGGACGGACGAAACTATGGCTACACCTTC.

CDR3 in DNA: TGTGCCAGCAGTGGGCCAGGGGTCGGGGAGCTGTTTTTT. It specifies CASSGPGVGELFF. V is TRBV6-1 and J is TRBJ2-2; D is perhaps TRBD1 (6 bases). This CDR3 region has 13 residues. V was trimmed by 4 bases and J by 7 bases, leaving 10 bases between them. Per the germline V gene, CDR1 is MNHNS and CDR2 is SASEGT.

The rearrangement joins TRBV15 to TRBJ1-5; the D gene is possibly TRBD1 (6 bases). V was trimmed by 3 bases and J by 3 bases, leaving 12 bases between them. CDR1 is LNHNV, CDR2 YYDKDF, per germline (reference sequence). The CDR3 extends over 15 amino acids. The CDR3 DNA follows: TGTGCCACCAGCAGGTGGGACATTTCCAATCAGCCCCAGCATTTT. Encoded protein: CATSRWDISNQPQHF.

This sequence joins TRBV25-1 and TRBJ2-5; a weak D match, TRBD2 (6 bases). Germline V gives CDR1 MGHDK, CDR2 SYGVNS. Trimming took 0 bases from V and 4 from J, leaving 9 bases between them. This CDR3 comprises 14 residues. CDR3: CASSEYSGVETQYF. CDR3 in DNA: TGTGCCAGCAGTGAATACTCGGGAGTAGAGACCCAGTACTTC.

The genes are TRBV28 and TRBJ2-5, with 11 bases lining up with TRBD1. Germline CDR1 MDHEN, CDR2 SYDVKM. Trimming removed 4 bases from V and 4 bases from J; junction bases left unmatched: 14. The CDR3 consists of 18 residues. CDR3 DNA: TGTGCCAGCAGTTCTCCGGGACAGGGGGGTCGGAGGAGAGAGACCCAGTACTTC. This gives the protein CASSSPGQGGRRRETQYF. Looking up the rest from reference TRBV28 and TRBJ2-5 gives the full variable domain: DVKVTQSSRYLVKRTGEKVFLECVQDMDHENMFWYRQDPGLGLRLIYFSYDVKMKEKGDIPEGYSVSREKKERFSLILESASTNQTSMYLCASSSPGQGGRRRETQYFGPGTRLLVL.

V usage is TRBV5-1 and J usage is TRBJ2-7; D is unclear. This CDR3 spans 15 amino acids. V lost 7 bases to trimming and J lost 0 bases, with 17 bases between them. Per the germline V gene, CDR1 is SGHRS and CDR2 is YFSETQ. The CDR3 sequence is CASAAGPFASYEQYF. The DNA of the CDR3 is TGCGCCAGCGCGGCAGGCCCCTTCGCCTCCTACGAGCAGTACTTC.

The rearrangement joins TRBV5-1 to TRBJ1-1; D unclear. Germline lookup yields CDR1 SGHRS and CDR2 YFSETQ. With 0 bases removed from V and 4 bases from J, the gap between germline ends came to 13 bases. This CDR3 is built from 15 residues. In DNA form, the CDR3 reads TGCGCCAGCAGCTTGGATGATTTGGCAGGCACTGAAGCTTTCTTT. Residues: CASSLDDLAGTEAFF.

V usage is TRBV9 and J usage is TRBJ1-2; 7 bases line up with TRBD1. The CDR3 consists of 16 residues. Trimming took 0 bases from V and 4 from J; bases not matched to a gene: 9. The germline V gene has CDR1 SGDLS and CDR2 YYNGEE. CDR3 bases: TGTGCCAGCAGCGTAGGAACACTAGACAGGGCCTATGGCTACACCTTC. Translation gives CASSVGTLDRAYGYTF.

The genes are TRBV27 and TRBJ2-1; 14 nucleotides agree with TRBD2. The V and J ends lost 8 bases and 4 bases, in that order; junction bases with no gene match: 13. The germline V gene encodes CDR1 MNHEY and CDR2 SMNVEV (reference sequence). This CDR3 is built from 18 residues. The CDR3 DNA sequence: TGTGCCAGCGGAATGGGACTAGCGGGAGAGAACAGGTACAATGAGCAGTTCTTC. Its protein product is CASGMGLAGENRYNEQFF.

V usage is TRBV6-1 and J usage is TRBJ2-3, with a tentative D call TRBD1 (6 bases). The CDR3 extends over 12 amino acids. The V gene lost 5 bases and the J gene lost 5 bases, with 8 bases spanning the gap. CDR1 is MNHNS, CDR2 SASEGT, per germline. The CDR3 spells CASSQQGDTQYF. The CDR3, as DNA: TGTGCCAGCAGTCAACAGGGAGATACGCAGTATTTT.

The chain couples TRBV5-1 to TRBJ1-1; the match to TRBD1 covers 8 bases. CDR1 is SGHRS and CDR2 is YFSETQ in the germline V gene. The CDR3 totals 15 residues. V was clipped by 0 bases and J by 14 bases; unmatched bases: 15. The DNA of the CDR3 is TGCGCCAGCAGCTTGGCGGACAGGGACGTTCAGAGTTTGTTCTTT. Amino acids: CASSLADRDVQSLFF.

The V call is TRBV7-9, the J call TRBJ2-7; D not resolved. The CDR3 sequence is 13 residues long. V was cut by 0 bases and J by 7 bases, with 10 bases left in between. Per germline, CDR1 SEHNR and CDR2 FQNEAQ (reference sequence). The CDR3 nucleotides read TGTGCCAGCAGCTTAGCGCTGGGGTTGGAGCAGTACTTC. This sequence encodes CASSLALGLEQYF.

This clone has more than one count but fewer than ten. The chain couples TRBV30 to TRBJ1-5; no clear D gene. The CDR3 has 14 residues. Trimming took off 3 bases at V and 1 base at J, with 10 bases between the two ends. Germline CDR1 reads GTSNPN; CDR2 reads SVGIG (reference sequence). The CDR3 spells CAWRGPGSNQPQHF. DNA for the CDR3: TGTGCCTGGAGAGGACCCGGGAGCAATCAGCCCCAGCATTTT.